This T cell receptor beta chain was captured in a study of blood T cell repertoires in COVID-19. Original handling: Estimates of nucleated cell counts were drawn from the amplification of reference gene primers. Clones were sequenced by immunoSEQ multiplex PCR, and TCRdb holds only the in-frame ones, with some missing. That table supplies the V and J calls and clone size; D and trimming were determined from the DNA. The table shows hundreds of thousands of clones, with around 87% occurring only once. V was pared by 3 bases and J by 13 bases, with 25 bases of the junction left unmatched. Per germline, CDR1 SGHRS and CDR2 YFSETQ. The CDR3 sequence is 18 residues long.

Sequencing used PBMCs or T cells enriched from blood (not recorded which). The clonotype was recovered from a man aged 25 to 45 who had recovered from COVID-19. V is TRBV5-1 and J is TRBJ2-5, with 9 bases that match TRBD2. CDR3 sequence reads: CASSSIPKTSGEPLTPYF. CDR3 DNA: TGCGCCAGCAGCTCAATTCCTAAGACTAGCGGTGAGCCACTCACTCCGTACTTC.